The entry that follows covers one T cell receptor beta chain sequence. The method was immunoSEQ multiplex PCR; TCRdb's version includes in-frame clones alone and lacks a portion of them. The sample records tens of thousands of clones, roughly nine tenths being singletons. This record belongs to a study of OX40 agonist ivuxolimab in advanced cancers. Germline V lookup: CDR1 SGHKS, CDR2 YYEKEE (reference sequence). This CDR3 comprises 13 residues. The germline V and J ends were trimmed by 2 bases and 6 bases, with 12 bases remaining between them. The TCR comes from an adult with an advanced solid tumor such as melanoma, head and neck, liver or kidney cancer. The rearrangement links TRBV5-5 to TRBJ2-7; D is perhaps TRBD2 (6 bases). Sequencing was performed on CD4+ or CD8+ T cells sorted from blood, taken in a trial of the OX40 agonist ivuxolimab. The CDR3 protein is CASSFGGPGEQYF. The CDR3 DNA reads TGTGCCAGCAGCTTTGGAGGGCCCGGCGAGCAGTACTTC.